Listed here are 6 T cell receptor beta chains from one sample, sequenced in a study of T cell repertoires in cytomegalovirus infection. TCRdb re-derived calls from the reads in MiXCR, one entry per CDR3 protein. Here the sample spans approximately 500,000 distinct CDR3 sequences, about 11% being singletons. Sequenced: PBMCs. Receptors originate from a human donor in good health (CMV status not recorded). Some clones in this sample may be carry-over from other donors' samples.

A few counts support this clonotype. The chain is built from TRBV20-1 and TRBJ2-7; TRBD1 matches 11 bases. CDR3 length: 15 residues. The V gene end was trimmed by 3 bases and the J gene end by 2 bases; junction bases not matched to a gene: 6. In germline, CDR1 is DFQATT, CDR2 SNEGSKA (reference sequence). CDR3 sequence reads: CSARTGTGGTYEQYF. Written as DNA, the CDR3 is TGCAGTGCTAGGACCGGGACAGGGGGAACCTACGAGCAGTACTTC.

This clonotype occurred a few times. The V and J genes are TRBV6-1 and TRBJ2-7, with D perhaps assigned TRBD1 or TRBD2 (5 bases each). Trimming shortened V by 10 bases and J by 3 bases, and 16 bases separated the two germline ends. CDR3 length: 13 amino acids. Germline loops: CDR1 MNHNS, CDR2 SASEGT. The CDR3 DNA is TGTGCCACCAACCGGGACCCTATCTACGAGCAGTACTTC. Translating gives CATNRDPIYEQYF.

The chain recombines TRBV7-9 with TRBJ2-7, with 9 nucleotides matching TRBD2. Germline CDR1 reads SEHNR; CDR2 reads FQNEAQ (reference sequence). The CDR3 loop spans 16 amino acids. V trimming: 0 bases; J trimming: 3 bases; junction bases outside the gene matches: 6. CDR3: CASSLALKAGGYEQYF. The CDR3 region has the DNA TGTGCCAGCAGCTTAGCGCTTAAAGCGGGAGGCTACGAGCAGTACTTC.

This clonotype turned up a few times. The chain combines TRBV6-5 with TRBJ1-6; 11 bases agree with TRBD1. J lost 14 bases, V lost 6 bases, and 9 bases had no gene match. This CDR3 comprises 14 residues. Germline V CDR1 and CDR2: MNHEY, SVGAGI. CDR3 in DNA: TGTGCCAGCAGACGCGGGACAGGGGGGGGGACCCTCCACTTT. Its translation: CASRRGTGGGTLHF.

At least ten counts were recorded for this clonotype. The rearrangement joins TRBV14 to TRBJ2-5; D unclear. The V end was cut by 3 bases, the J end by 4 bases, with 12 bases between. Germline loops: CDR1 SGHDN, CDR2 FVKESK. The CDR3 runs to 14 residues. CDR3 region: CASSQTRMVETQYF. CDR3 coding DNA: TGTGCCAGCAGCCAGACCAGAATGGTAGAGACCCAGTACTTC.

This clonotype was counted ten times or more. The chain joins TRBV7-2 to TRBJ1-2; D remains unclear. The CDR3 is 14 residues long. Deletions cut 1 base from V and 1 base from J, with 7 bases between. Germline V gene data show CDR1 as SGHTA and CDR2 as FQGNSA. CDR3 loop: CASSLEGSNYGYTF. The CDR3 DNA reads as TGTGCCAGCAGCTTAGAAGGCAGTAACTATGGCTACACCTTC.